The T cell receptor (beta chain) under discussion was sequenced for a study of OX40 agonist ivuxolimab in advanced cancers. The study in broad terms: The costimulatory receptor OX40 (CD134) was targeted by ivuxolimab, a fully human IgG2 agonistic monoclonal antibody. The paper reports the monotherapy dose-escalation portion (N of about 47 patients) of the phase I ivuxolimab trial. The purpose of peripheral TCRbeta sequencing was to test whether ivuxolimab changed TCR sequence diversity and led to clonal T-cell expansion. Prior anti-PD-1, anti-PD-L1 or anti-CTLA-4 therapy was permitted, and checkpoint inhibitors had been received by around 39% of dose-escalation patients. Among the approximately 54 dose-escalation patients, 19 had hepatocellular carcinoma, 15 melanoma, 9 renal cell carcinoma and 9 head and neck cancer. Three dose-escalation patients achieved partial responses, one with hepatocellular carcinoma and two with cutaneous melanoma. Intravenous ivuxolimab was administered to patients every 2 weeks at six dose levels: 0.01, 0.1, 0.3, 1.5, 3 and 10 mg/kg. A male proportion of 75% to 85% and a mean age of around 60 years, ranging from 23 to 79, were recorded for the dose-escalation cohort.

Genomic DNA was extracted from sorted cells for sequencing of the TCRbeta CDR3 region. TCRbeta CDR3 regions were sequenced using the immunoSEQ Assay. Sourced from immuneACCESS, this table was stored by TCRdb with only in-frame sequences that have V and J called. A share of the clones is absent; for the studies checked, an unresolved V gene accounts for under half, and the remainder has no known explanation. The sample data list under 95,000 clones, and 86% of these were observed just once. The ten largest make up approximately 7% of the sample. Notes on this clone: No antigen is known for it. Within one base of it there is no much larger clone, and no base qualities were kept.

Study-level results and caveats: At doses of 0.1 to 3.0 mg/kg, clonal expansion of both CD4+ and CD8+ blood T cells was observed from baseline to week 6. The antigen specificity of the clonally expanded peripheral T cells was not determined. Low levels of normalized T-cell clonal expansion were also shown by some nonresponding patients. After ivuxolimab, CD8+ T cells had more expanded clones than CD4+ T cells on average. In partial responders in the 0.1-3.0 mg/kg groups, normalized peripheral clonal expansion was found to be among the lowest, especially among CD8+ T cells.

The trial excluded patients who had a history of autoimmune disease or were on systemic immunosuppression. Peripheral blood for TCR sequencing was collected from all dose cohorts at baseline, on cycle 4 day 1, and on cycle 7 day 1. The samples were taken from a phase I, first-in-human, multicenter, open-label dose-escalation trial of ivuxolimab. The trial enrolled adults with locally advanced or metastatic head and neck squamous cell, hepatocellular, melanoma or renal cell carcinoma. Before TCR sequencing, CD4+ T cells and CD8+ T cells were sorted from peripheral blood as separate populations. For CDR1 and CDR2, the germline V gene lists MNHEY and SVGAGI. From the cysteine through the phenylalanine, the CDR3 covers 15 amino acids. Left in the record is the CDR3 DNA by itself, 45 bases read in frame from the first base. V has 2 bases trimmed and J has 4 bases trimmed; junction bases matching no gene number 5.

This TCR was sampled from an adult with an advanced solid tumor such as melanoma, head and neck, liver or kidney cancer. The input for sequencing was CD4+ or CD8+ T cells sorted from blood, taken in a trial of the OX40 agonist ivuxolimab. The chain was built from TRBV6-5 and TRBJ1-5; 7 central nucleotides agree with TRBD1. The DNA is TGTGCCAGCAGTTACCAAAAGGGGGCTAATCAGCCCCAGCATTTT. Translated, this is CASSYQKGANQPQHF.